This T cell receptor (beta chain) was identified during a study of cytomegalovirus exposure and HLA in healthy donors. General study findings and limits: It was about 150 TCR beta chains that were listed as cytomegalovirus-associated. The later analysis indicated that the majority of CMV-associated TCR beta chains appeared HLA-restricted.

Although they were nominally healthy when sampled, donors likely had unrecorded immune exposures. A multiplex PCR was run with 60 Vbeta primers and 13 Jbeta primers. This table comes from immunoSEQ multiplex PCR, and its TCRdb copy is limited to in-frame clones, with some not included. The sample shows about 67,000 clones, approximately 75% of them seen only once. Worth noting for this clone: The target antigen is unknown.

The sequence was collected from a man in his 60s in good health and CMV-seropositive. Sequenced material: PBMCs.

The CDR3 loop reads CASTLGDRGSGEQFF. CDR3 sequence (DNA): TGTGCCAGCACCCTGGGGGACAGGGGGTCTGGTGAGCAGTTCTTC. The chain couples TRBV28 to TRBJ2-1; 11 bases map to TRBD1. The J segment lost 9 bases and the V segment lost 7 bases, leaving 11 bases of the junction unmatched. The germline V gene encodes CDR1 MDHEN and CDR2 SYDVKM. This CDR3 is built from 15 residues.